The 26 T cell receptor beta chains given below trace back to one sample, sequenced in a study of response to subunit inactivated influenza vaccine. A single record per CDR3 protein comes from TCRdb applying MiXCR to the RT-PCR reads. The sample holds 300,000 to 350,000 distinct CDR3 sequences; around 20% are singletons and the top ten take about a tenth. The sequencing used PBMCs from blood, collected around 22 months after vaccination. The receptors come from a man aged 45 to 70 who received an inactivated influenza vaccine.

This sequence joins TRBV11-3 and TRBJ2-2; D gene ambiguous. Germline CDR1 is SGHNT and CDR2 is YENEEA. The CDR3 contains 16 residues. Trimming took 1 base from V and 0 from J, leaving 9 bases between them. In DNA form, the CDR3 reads TGTGCCAGCAGCTTAGGGCTCTACTCGAACACCGGGGAGCTGTTTTTT. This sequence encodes CASSLGLYSNTGELFF.

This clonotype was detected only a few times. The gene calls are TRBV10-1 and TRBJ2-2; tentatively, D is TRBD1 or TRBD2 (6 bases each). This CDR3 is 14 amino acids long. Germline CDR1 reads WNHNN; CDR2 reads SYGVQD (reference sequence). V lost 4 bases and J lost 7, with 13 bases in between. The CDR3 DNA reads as TGCGCCAGCAGTGTCGGCAGGGGAGGCGGGGAGCTGTTTTTT. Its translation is CASSVGRGGGELFF.

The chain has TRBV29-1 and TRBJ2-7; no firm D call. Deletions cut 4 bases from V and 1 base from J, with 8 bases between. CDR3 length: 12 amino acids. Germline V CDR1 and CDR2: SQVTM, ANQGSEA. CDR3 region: CSVVIDSYEQYF. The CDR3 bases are TGCAGCGTTGTCATAGATTCCTACGAGCAGTACTTC.

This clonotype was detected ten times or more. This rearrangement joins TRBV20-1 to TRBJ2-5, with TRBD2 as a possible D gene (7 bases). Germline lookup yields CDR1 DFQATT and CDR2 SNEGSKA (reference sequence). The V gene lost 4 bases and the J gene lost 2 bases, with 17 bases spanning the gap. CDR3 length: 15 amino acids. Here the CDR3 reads CSATPLAGAQETQYF. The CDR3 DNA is TGCAGTGCTACCCCACTGGCGGGGGCTCAAGAGACCCAGTACTTC.

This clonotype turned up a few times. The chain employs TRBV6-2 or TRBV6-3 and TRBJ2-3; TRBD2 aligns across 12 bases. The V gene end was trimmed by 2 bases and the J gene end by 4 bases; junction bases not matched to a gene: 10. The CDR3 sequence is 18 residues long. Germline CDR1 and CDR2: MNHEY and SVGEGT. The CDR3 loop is CASSYDFRLAGDADTQYF. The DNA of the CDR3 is TGTGCCAGCAGTTACGACTTCAGACTAGCGGGAGATGCAGATACGCAGTATTTT.

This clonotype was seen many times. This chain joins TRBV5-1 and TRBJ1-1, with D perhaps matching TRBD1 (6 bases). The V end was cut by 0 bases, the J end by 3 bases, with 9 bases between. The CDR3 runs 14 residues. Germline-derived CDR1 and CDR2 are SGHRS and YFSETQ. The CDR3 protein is CASSLVTGYTEAFF. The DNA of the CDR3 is TGCGCCAGCAGCTTGGTGACAGGCTACACTGAAGCTTTCTTT.

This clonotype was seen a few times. The CDR3 DNA reads as TGTGCCAGCAGTTACTGGGTTGGACAGCTGAACACTGAAGCTTTCTTT. Translating it yields CASSYWVGQLNTEAFF. The chain has TRBV6-5 and TRBJ1-1; tentatively, D is TRBD1 (6 bases). CDR1 MNHEY and CDR2 SVGAGI come from the germline V gene. This CDR3 is built from 16 residues. V was pared by 1 base and J by 0 bases, with 12 bases between.

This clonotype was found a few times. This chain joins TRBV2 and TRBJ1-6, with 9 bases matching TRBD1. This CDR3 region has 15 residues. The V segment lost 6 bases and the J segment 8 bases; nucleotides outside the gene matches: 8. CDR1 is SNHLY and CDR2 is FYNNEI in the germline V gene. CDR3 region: CASRTDRGGYSPLHF. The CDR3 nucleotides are TGTGCCAGCAGAACGGACAGGGGCGGATATTCACCCCTCCACTTT.

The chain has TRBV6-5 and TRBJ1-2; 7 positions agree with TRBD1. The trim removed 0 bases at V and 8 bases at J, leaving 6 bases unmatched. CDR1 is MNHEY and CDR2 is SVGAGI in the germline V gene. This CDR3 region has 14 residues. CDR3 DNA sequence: TGTGCCAGCAGTTACTCGGCGACAGGGACAGGCTACACCTTC. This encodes CASSYSATGTGYTF.

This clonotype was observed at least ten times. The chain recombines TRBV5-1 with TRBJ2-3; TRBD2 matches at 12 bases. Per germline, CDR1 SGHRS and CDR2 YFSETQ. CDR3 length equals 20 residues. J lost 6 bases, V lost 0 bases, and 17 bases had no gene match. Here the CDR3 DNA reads TGCGCCAGCAGCTTGGTACCCCTACTAGCGGGGGGACCGAAACTTGATACGCAGTATTTT. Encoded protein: CASSLVPLLAGGPKLDTQYF. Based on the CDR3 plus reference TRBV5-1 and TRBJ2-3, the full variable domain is KAGVTQTPRYLIKTRGQQVTLSCSPISGHRSVSWYQQTPGQGLQFLFEYFSETQRNKGNFPGRFSGRQFSNSRSEMNVSTLELGDSALYLCASSLVPLLAGGPKLDTQYFGPGTRLTVL.

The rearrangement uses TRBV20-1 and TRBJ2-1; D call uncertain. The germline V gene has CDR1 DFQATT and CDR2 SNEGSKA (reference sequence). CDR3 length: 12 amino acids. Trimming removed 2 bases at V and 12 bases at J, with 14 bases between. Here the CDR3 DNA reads TGCAGTGCTAGAATTAGAGCGAGAGGGCAGTTCTTC. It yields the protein CSARIRARGQFF.

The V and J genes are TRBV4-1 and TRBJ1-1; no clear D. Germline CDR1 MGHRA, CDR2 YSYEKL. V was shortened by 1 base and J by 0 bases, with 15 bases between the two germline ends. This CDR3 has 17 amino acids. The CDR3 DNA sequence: TGCGCCAGCAGCCAAGCCACCCCTGGACGGTTGAACACTGAAGCTTTCTTT. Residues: CASSQATPGRLNTEAFF.

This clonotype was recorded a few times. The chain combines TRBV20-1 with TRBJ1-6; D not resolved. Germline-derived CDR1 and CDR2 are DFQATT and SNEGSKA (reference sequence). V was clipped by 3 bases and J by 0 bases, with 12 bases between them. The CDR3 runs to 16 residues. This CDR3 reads CSASTVSSSYNSPLHF. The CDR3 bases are TGCAGTGCTAGTACGGTCTCCAGCTCCTATAATTCACCCCTCCACTTT.

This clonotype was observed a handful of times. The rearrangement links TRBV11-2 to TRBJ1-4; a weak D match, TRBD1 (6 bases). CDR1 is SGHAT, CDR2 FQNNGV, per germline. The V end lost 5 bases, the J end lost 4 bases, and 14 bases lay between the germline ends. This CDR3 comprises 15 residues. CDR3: CASSQRGGGNEKLFF. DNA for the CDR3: TGTGCCAGCAGCCAGCGGGGAGGGGGTAATGAAAAACTGTTTTTT. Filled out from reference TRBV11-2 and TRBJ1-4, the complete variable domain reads EAGVAQSPRYKIIEKRQSVAFWCNPISGHATLYWYQQILGQGPKLLIQFQNNGVVDDSQLPKDRFSAERLKGVDSTLKIQPAKLEDSAVYLCASSQRGGGNEKLFFGSGTQLSVL.

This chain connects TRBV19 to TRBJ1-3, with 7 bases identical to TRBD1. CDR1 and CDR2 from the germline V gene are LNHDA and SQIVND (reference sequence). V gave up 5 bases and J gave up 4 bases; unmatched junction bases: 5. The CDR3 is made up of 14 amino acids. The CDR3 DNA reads TGTGCCAGTAGTCAGGGGGTGAAGGGAAACACCATATATTTT. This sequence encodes CASSQGVKGNTIYF.

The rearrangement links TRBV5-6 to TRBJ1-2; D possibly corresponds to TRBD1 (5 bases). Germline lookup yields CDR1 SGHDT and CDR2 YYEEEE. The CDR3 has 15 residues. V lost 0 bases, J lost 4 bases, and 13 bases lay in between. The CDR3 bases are TGTGCCAGCAGCTTGGCCGGCGCAGGGACCTATGGCTACACCTTC. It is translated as CASSLAGAGTYGYTF.

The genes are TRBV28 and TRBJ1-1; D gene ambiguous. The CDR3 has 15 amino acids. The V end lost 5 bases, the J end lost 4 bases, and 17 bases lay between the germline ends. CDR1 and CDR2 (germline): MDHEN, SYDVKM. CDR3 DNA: TGTGCCAGCAGTCCCATATCGGGCGCACTCACTGAAGCTTTCTTT. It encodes CASSPISGALTEAFF.

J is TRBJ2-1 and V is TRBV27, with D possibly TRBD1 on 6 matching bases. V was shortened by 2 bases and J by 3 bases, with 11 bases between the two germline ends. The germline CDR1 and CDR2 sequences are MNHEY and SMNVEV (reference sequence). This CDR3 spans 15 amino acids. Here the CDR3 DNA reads TGTGCCAGCAGTTTACAGGGGATTGGCTACAATGAGCAGTTCTTC. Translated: CASSLQGIGYNEQFF.

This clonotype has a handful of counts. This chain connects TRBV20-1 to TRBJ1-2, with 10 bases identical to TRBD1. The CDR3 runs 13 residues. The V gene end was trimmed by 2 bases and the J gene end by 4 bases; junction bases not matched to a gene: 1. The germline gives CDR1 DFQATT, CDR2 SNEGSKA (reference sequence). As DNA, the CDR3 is TGCAGTGCTAGAAGGGACAGGGGCTATGGCTACACCTTC. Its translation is CSARRDRGYGYTF.

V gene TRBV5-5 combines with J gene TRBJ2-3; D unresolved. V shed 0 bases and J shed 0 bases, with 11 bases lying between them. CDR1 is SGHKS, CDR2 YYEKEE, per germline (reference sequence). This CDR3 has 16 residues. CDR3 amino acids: CASSLVPSASTDTQYF. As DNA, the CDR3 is TGTGCCAGCAGCTTGGTTCCTTCAGCTAGCACAGATACGCAGTATTTT.

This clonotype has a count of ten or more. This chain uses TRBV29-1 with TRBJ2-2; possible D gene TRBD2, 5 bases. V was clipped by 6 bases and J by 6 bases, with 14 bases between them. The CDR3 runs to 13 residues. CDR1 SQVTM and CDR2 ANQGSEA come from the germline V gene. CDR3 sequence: CSVVDWESGELFF. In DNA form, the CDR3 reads TGCAGCGTCGTTGATTGGGAGTCCGGGGAGCTGTTTTTT.

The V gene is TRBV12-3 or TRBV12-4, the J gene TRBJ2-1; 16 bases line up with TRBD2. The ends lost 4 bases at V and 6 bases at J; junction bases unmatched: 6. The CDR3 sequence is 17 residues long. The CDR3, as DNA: TGTGCCAGCAGTTCCGGGACTAGCGGGAGGGCCCTCAATGAGCAGTTCTTC. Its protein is CASSSGTSGRALNEQFF.

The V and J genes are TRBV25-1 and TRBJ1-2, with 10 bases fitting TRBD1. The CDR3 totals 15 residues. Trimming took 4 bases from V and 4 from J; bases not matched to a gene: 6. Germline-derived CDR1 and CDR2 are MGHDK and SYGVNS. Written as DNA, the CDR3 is TGTGCCAGCAGTGGATTGACAGGGGGCCCCTATGGCTACACCTTC. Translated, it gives CASSGLTGGPYGYTF.

Here the CDR3 DNA reads TGCGCCAGCAGCCAAGACCTCGGGACAGGGGTTGCGGAGCAGTACTTC. Its protein product is CASSQDLGTGVAEQYF. V gene TRBV4-3 combines with J gene TRBJ2-7; 10 bases align to TRBD1. Per the germline V gene, CDR1 is LGHNA and CDR2 is YSLEER. CDR3 length equals 16 residues. The V and J ends lost 0 bases and 7 bases, in that order; junction bases with no gene match: 9.

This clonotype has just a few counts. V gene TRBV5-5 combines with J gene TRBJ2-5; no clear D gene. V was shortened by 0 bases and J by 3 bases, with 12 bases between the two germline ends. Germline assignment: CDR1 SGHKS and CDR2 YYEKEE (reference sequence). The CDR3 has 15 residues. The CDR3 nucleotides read TGTGCCAGCAGCTTGGACGTGGCCTGGGAAGAGACCCAGTACTTC. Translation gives CASSLDVAWEETQYF.

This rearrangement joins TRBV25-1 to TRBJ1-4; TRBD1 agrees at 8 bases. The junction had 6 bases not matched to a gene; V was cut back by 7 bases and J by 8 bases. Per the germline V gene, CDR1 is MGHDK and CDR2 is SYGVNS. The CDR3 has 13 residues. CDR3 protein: CASKDRVVEKLFF. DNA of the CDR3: TGTGCCAGCAAGGACAGGGTAGTGGAAAAACTGTTTTTT. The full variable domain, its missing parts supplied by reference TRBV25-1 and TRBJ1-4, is EADIYQTPRYLVIGTGKKITLECSQTMGHDKMYWYQQDPGMELHLIHYSYGVNSTEKGDLSSESTVSRIRTEHFPLTLESARPSHTSQYLCASKDRVVEKLFFGSGTQLSVL.